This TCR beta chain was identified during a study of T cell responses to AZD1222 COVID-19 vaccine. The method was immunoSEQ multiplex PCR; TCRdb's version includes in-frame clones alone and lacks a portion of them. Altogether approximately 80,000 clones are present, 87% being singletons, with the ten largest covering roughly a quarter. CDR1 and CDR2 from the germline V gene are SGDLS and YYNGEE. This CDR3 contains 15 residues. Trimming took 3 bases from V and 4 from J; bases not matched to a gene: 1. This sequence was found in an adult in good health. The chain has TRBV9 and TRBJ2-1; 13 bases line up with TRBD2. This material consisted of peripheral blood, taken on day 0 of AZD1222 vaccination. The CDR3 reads CASSATSGRYNEQFF. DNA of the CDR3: TGTGCCAGCAGCGCGACTAGCGGGAGGTACAATGAGCAGTTCTTC.